This TCR beta chain was retrieved from a study of CD8 T cells in ankylosing spondylitis. Study results and limitations: Blood from ankylosing spondylitis patients appeared to carry a characteristic eight-variant TCR beta motif. Peripheral blood held disease-linked clones only at relatively low frequency, and these were CD8+. Matched synovial fluid from ankylosing spondylitis patients was reported to be enriched for disease-linked clones.

A quantitative 5'-RACE method, one with molecular barcodes, was used to make TCR beta libraries. TCRdb processed the 5' RACE reads anew with MiXCR; each CDR3 protein has one entry. In the table there are under 950,000 distinct CDR3 sequences, around a fifth of which are singletons. This clonotype showed up many times. Its specificity is not known. The CDR3 has 12 amino acids. Trimming stripped 0 bases from V and 9 bases from J, with 6 bases between. Germline CDR1 is SSHAT and CDR2 is FNYEAQ (reference sequence). The receptor was isolated from a male donor with ankylosing spondylitis. Sequenced: blood, either unsorted or a sorted T cell fraction (not recorded which). The chain is built from TRBV7-7 and TRBJ2-1, with D possibly being TRBD2 (6 bases). CDR3 coding DNA: TGTGCCAGCAGCTTAGCCGGGGGTGAGCAGTTCTTC. Translation: CASSLAGGEQFF. Together with reference TRBV7-7 and TRBJ2-1, the CDR3 gives the full variable domain: GAGVSQSPRYKVTKRGQDVTLRCDPISSHATLYWYQQALGQGPEFLTYFNYEAQPDKSGLPSDRFSAERPEGSISTLTIQRTEQRDSAMYRCASSLAGGEQFFGPGTRLTVL.